The entry that follows covers one T cell receptor (beta chain) sequence. This clonotype has ten or more counts. Its antigen specificity is not known. No quality values exist for individual bases; no much larger clone is one base distant. CDR1 and CDR2, per the germline V gene (reference sequence), are LNHNV and YYDKDF. Inclusive of the bounding cysteine and phenylalanine, the CDR3 is 15 residues long. The read is trimmed to its CDR3 DNA, 45 bases read in frame from base 1. Germline trimming: 5 bases from V, 1 base from J; junction bases outside gene matches: 4. This sample's treatment or condition label indicates: allogeneic hematopoietic cell transplantation with graft depleted of TCRalphabeta T cells and CD19 B cells. The transplant recipients were children given TCRalphabeta/CD19-depleted allogeneic hematopoietic cell grafts. Libraries were made using PCR. The sequencer was an Illumina HiSeq 2500. Molecular barcoding was employed in the preparation of TCR libraries, with unique molecular identifiers being used to normalize TCRbeta repertoire quantification. In TCRdb, the public reads were trimmed at Q25 with fastp and aligned with MiXCR, with productive beta chains retained. Identical CDR3 protein sequences are pooled into one entry, listed with their most common genes and DNA. The sample yields 700,000 to 950,000 distinct CDR3 sequences; approximately 15% were counted once. The leading ten clones occupy about 5% of the sample.

These data come from a study of T-cell reconstitution after alpha-beta-depleted transplantation in children (dated by TCRdb to the mid-2010s). Regarding the study in general: T-cell immune reconstitution after TCRalphabeta/CD19-depleted allogeneic hematopoietic cell transplantation in children was quantitatively tracked in the study by means of TCR repertoire profiling. The full study reports these points: The apparently early recovery of alphabetaT-cell counts about two months after transplant reportedly depended on only several hundred rapidly expanded clones that came from non-depleted graft cells. Over subsequent months, a decline in hyperexpanded clone frequencies was noted, and after one year, T-cell counts and TCRbeta diversity were mostly ascribed to newly produced T cells. The high TCRbeta diversity at day 60 in some patients was ascribed to recipient T cells and intrathymic progenitors that had survived conditioning.

The sample in question was PBMCs, mostly from graft donor cells, obtained 360 days after TCRalphabeta/CD19-depleted stem cell transplant. The clonotype originates from a male patient between 10 and 17 years old who had a stem cell transplant for acute lymphoblastic leukemia, so the T cells may come from the graft donor. This sequence uses TRBV15 and TRBJ2-2; TRBD1 agrees with 7 junctional bases. The DNA sequence is given as TGTGCCACCAGCCGGGACAGTCAGAACACCGGGGAGCTGTTTTTT. Its coded protein is CATSRDSQNTGELFF.